This TCR beta chain was retrieved from a study of cytomegalovirus exposure and HLA in healthy donors. The study's findings and limits: When the data were analyzed later, several of the most significant clusters appeared to be linked to common viral pathogens. According to a later analysis, most TCR beta chains associated with CMV appeared HLA-restricted.

PCR used 60 Vbeta primers and 13 Jbeta primers. Libraries were prepared by immunoSEQ multiplex PCR; TCRdb keeps only in-frame clonotypes and omits some of them. The sample comprises some 200,000 clones, 55% to 75% of which are singletons, and about 3% rests with the top ten. Germline V lookup: CDR1 SEHNR, CDR2 FQNEAQ (reference sequence). The CDR3 sequence is 15 residues long. V lost 5 bases, J lost 3 bases, and 4 bases stayed unmatched. Concerning this clone itself: Antigen: not known.

What was sequenced was PBMCs. The sequence came from a man aged 35 to 55 in good health and CMV-seropositive. The chain employs TRBV7-9 and TRBJ2-3; TRBD2 aligns across 11 bases. The CDR3 DNA sequence: TGTGCCAGCAGCGCCAGACTAGCGGGGACAGATACGCAGTATTTT. The encoded protein is CASSARLAGTDTQYF.